The subject of this entry is one T cell receptor (beta chain). Germline V gene data show CDR1 as MDHEN and CDR2 as SYDVKM. The CDR3 spans 15 residues. Trimming removed 3 bases at V and 0 bases at J, with 12 bases between. The data originate from a study of OX40 agonist ivuxolimab in advanced cancers. The protocol was immunoSEQ multiplex PCR, while the TCRdb copy is restricted to in-frame clones and leaves out a portion. The repertoire consists of some 94,000 clones, with 90% to 96% occurring once and the leading ten covering around 2%. The genes are TRBV28 and TRBJ2-7; tentatively, D is TRBD1 (6 bases). The TCR sequence derives from an adult with an advanced solid tumor such as melanoma, head and neck, liver or kidney cancer. The sequenced sample was CD4+ or CD8+ T cells sorted from blood, obtained in a trial of the OX40 agonist ivuxolimab. Here the CDR3 reads CASSLGQGNSYEQYF. CDR3 nucleotide sequence: TGTGCCAGCAGTTTGGGCCAGGGGAACTCCTACGAGCAGTACTTC.